Included here is one TCR beta chain sequence, with context. Using a J-beta primer mix together with a sample-barcoded 5' primer, a second PCR was run for about 7 to 12 cycles. From the 5' RACE reads, TCRdb called clonotypes with MiXCR, one entry per CDR3 protein. The sample includes about 940,000 distinct CDR3 sequences, around 49% of them seen just once. These data come from a study of blood T cells in healthy people across ages. V gave up 0 bases and J gave up 4 bases; unmatched junction bases: 5. CDR1 and CDR2 (germline): SGHNT, YYREEE (reference sequence). This CDR3 spans 15 amino acids. Sequencing was performed on blood. The V call is TRBV5-4, the J call TRBJ1-2, with 8 bases aligning to TRBD1. This clonotype originated in a young man in good health. The CDR3 loop reads CASSLGQGITYGYTF. CDR3 coding DNA: TGTGCCAGCAGCTTGGGACAGGGGATAACCTATGGCTACACCTTC.